The next 24 T cell receptor beta chains were all read from a single sample in a study of T cell responses to AZD1222 COVID-19 vaccine. The protocol was immunoSEQ multiplex PCR, while the TCRdb copy is restricted to in-frame clones and leaves out a portion. The data hold around 80,000 clones, with 80% to 90% observed a single time. Sequenced material: peripheral blood, taken 28 days after the second AZD1222 dose. These receptors were obtained from an adult who received the AZD1222 COVID-19 vaccine.

The V call is TRBV6-5, the J call TRBJ2-7; a weak D match, TRBD1 (5 bases). The CDR3 runs 14 residues. With 7 bases removed from V and 3 bases from J, the gap between germline ends came to 16 bases. In germline, CDR1 is MNHEY, CDR2 SVGAGI. This CDR3 reads CASNRQIHVYEQYF. The DNA of the CDR3 is TGTGCCAGCAATAGACAGATTCACGTCTACGAGCAGTACTTC.

V and J are TRBV7-6 and TRBJ2-5; possibly TRBD1 or TRBD2 for D (5 bases each). V shed 2 bases and J shed 4 bases, with 14 bases lying between them. This CDR3 has 15 amino acids. Germline V gene lookup returns CDR1 SGHVS and CDR2 FNYEAQ. The CDR3 sequence is CASSLSGTVRETQYF. DNA for the CDR3: TGTGCCAGCAGCTTATCGGGGACCGTCCGAGAGACCCAGTACTTC.

The chain employs TRBV4-2 and TRBJ2-7; 13 bases align to TRBD2. The V segment lost 4 bases and the J segment 0 bases; nucleotides outside the gene matches: 6. The CDR3 consists of 17 residues. Germline V lookup: CDR1 LGHNA, CDR2 YNFKEQ. The CDR3 nucleotides are TGTGCCAGCAGCCCGGGACTAGCGGGGCCTAGCTCCTACGAGCAGTACTTC. This encodes CASSPGLAGPSSYEQYF.

This clone was seen a handful of times. This CDR3 is CASSYPGQGTSEAFF. CDR3 in DNA: TGTGCCAGCAGTTACCCGGGACAGGGTACGTCTGAAGCTTTCTTT. The chain couples TRBV6-7 to TRBJ1-1; 9 positions match TRBD1. TRBV6-7 is labeled an ORF, and its function is uncertain. J gave up 6 bases and V 2 bases, and 7 bases lay outside the gene matches. The CDR3 is 15 residues long.

This chain links TRBV27 with TRBJ1-2; D call uncertain. Germline V gene sequence: CDR1 MNHEY, CDR2 SMNVEV (reference sequence). V was pared by 3 bases and J by 12 bases, with 17 bases between. This CDR3 contains 13 residues. CDR3 sequence reads: CASSFSGGRANTF. The CDR3 nucleotides are TGTGCCAGCAGTTTCTCGGGTGGGAGGGCCAACACCTTC.

V usage is TRBV5-5 and J usage is TRBJ2-6; maybe TRBD1 (6 bases). CDR3 length: 16 amino acids. Per germline, CDR1 SGHKS and CDR2 YYEKEE (reference sequence). Trimming took 0 bases from V and 2 from J, leaving 9 bases between them. The CDR3 bases are TGTGCCAGCAGCTTGGGGACAGAGACTGGGGCCAACGTCCTGACTTTC. It codes for CASSLGTETGANVLTF.

V gene TRBV6-1 combines with J gene TRBJ1-2; D is possibly TRBD1 (6 bases). Trimming took off 4 bases at V and 0 bases at J, with 15 bases between the two ends. Germline V gene sequence: CDR1 MNHNS, CDR2 SASEGT. This CDR3 spans 16 amino acids. CDR3 coding DNA: TGTGCCAGCAGTGTGGACAGCCCGAGGTCTAACTATGGCTACACCTTC. Amino acids: CASSVDSPRSNYGYTF.

The rearrangement links TRBV19 to TRBJ2-7, with 8 bases fitting TRBD1. The V gene's germline CDR1 is LNHDA and CDR2 SQIVND (reference sequence). With V trimmed by 3 bases and J by 2 bases, 6 bases remained unmatched. The CDR3 runs to 15 residues. The CDR3 region is CASSIMAGGTYEQYF. CDR3 in DNA: TGTGCCAGTAGTATCATGGCAGGGGGCACCTACGAGCAGTACTTC.

The rearrangement uses TRBV11-2 and TRBJ2-7; D could derive from TRBD1 or TRBD2 (5 bases each). CDR3 size: 14 residues. Trimming left V 0 bases short and J 4 bases short, with 10 bases between. CDR1 and CDR2 (germline): SGHAT, FQNNGV. DNA of the CDR3: TGTGCCAGCAGCTTAGATCCGGGGCGGTACGAGCAGTACTTC. Translation: CASSLDPGRYEQYF. The full variable domain, completed using reference TRBV11-2 and TRBJ2-7, is EAGVAQSPRYKIIEKRQSVAFWCNPISGHATLYWYQQILGQGPKLLIQFQNNGVVDDSQLPKDRFSAERLKGVDSTLKIQPAKLEDSAVYLCASSLDPGRYEQYFGPGTRLTVT.

The rearrangement uses TRBV19 and TRBJ2-1; 8 nucleotides align to TRBD1. The ends lost 9 bases at V and 8 bases at J; junction bases unmatched: 9. Germline CDR1 LNHDA, CDR2 SQIVND (reference sequence). The CDR3 spans 13 residues. In DNA, the CDR3 is TGTGCCAGCTCTGACAGGGGTAGCCATGAGCAGTTCTTC. This sequence encodes CASSDRGSHEQFF.

This clone was observed a single time. V is TRBV5-4 and J is TRBJ1-1, with a tentative D call TRBD1 (5 bases). The CDR3 totals 17 residues. Germline CDR1 is SGHNT and CDR2 is YYREEE (reference sequence). The germline V and J ends were trimmed by 0 bases and 2 bases, with 17 bases remaining between them. The CDR3 DNA follows: TGTGCCAGCAGCTTGGATATACAGGTACTAGACAACACTGAAGCTTTCTTT. Its translation is CASSLDIQVLDNTEAFF.

V and J are TRBV6-5 and TRBJ1-1; possible D gene TRBD1, 5 bases. Trimming took 10 bases from V and 0 from J, leaving 12 bases between them. Germline CDR1 MNHEY, CDR2 SVGAGI. The CDR3 sequence is 13 residues long. This chain's CDR3 is CATFRGVNTEAFF. DNA of the CDR3: TGTGCCACATTCAGAGGGGTGAACACTGAAGCTTTCTTT.

For the CDR3, the DNA is TGCGCCAGCAGCTTGGGGACAGCGCTCGACCGCTACACCTTC. Amino acids: CASSLGTALDRYTF. The chain carries TRBV5-1 and TRBJ1-2, with D possibly TRBD1 on 6 matching bases. The CDR3 totals 14 residues. V was pared by 0 bases and J by 9 bases, with 15 bases between. Germline loops: CDR1 SGHRS, CDR2 YFSETQ.

The J gene is TRBJ1-4, the V gene TRBV6-1; D ambiguous. Germline-derived CDR1 and CDR2 are MNHNS and SASEGT. This CDR3 has 15 amino acids. Trimming cost V 2 bases and J 6 bases, with 13 bases left between them. The DNA of the CDR3 is TGTGCCAGCAGTGAACCTGGCGGTTTCTATGAAAAACTGTTTTTT. Its translation: CASSEPGGFYEKLFF.

The V call is TRBV10-1, the J call TRBJ1-2; tentative D call: TRBD1 (6 bases). The CDR3 contains 17 residues. Trimming took 0 bases from V and 4 from J, leaving 18 bases between them. Germline V CDR1 and CDR2: WNHNN, SYGVQD (reference sequence). CDR3 in amino acids: CASSESPQGGQPYGYTF. The CDR3 DNA follows: TGCGCCAGCAGTGAGTCACCCCAAGGAGGACAGCCCTATGGCTACACCTTC.

The rearrangement uses TRBV28 and TRBJ1-5; D might be TRBD1 (5 bases). Germline CDR1 MDHEN, CDR2 SYDVKM. V was trimmed by 5 bases and J by 6 bases, leaving 11 bases between them. The CDR3 is made up of 13 amino acids. The CDR3 sequence is CASSRGVGQPQHF. The CDR3 region has the DNA TGTGCCAGCAGTCGGGGGGTAGGTCAGCCCCAGCATTTT.

The chain joins TRBV5-1 to TRBJ1-5; 9 bases are shared with TRBD1. V dropped 4 bases and J dropped 5; count of bases not matched to a gene: 1. Germline V CDR1 and CDR2: SGHRS, YFSETQ. This CDR3 comprises 13 residues. The CDR3 loop reads CASSRTGDQPQHF. The CDR3, as DNA: TGCGCCAGCAGCCGGACAGGGGATCAGCCCCAGCATTTT.

The chain combines TRBV19 with TRBJ1-2; possible D gene TRBD1, 6 bases. CDR3 size: 14 residues. Germline-derived CDR1 and CDR2 are LNHDA and SQIVND (reference sequence). Trimming took off 7 bases at V and 0 bases at J, with 12 bases between the two ends. The CDR3 sequence is CASIPDSPNYGYTF. CDR3 nucleotides: TGTGCCAGTATACCGGACAGCCCTAACTATGGCTACACCTTC.

In regard to this clone: A junction end diverges from the germline sequence, so it may reflect a read error. The genes are TRBV4-1 and TRBJ1-5, with 7 bases lining up with TRBD1. Germline V CDR1 and CDR2: MGHRA, YSYEKL. This CDR3 has 15 residues. Here the CDR3 DNA reads TGCCCCAGCAGCCAACTCCGGGACAGCCATCAGCCCCAGCATTTT. Its translation is CPSSQLRDSHQPQHF.

The J gene is TRBJ1-2, the V gene TRBV7-2, with 10 bases that match TRBD1. In germline, CDR1 is SGHTA, CDR2 FQGNSA. The V and J ends lost 2 bases and 5 bases, in that order; junction bases with no gene match: 2. The CDR3 totals 14 residues. The CDR3 sequence is CASSLRTGGYGYTF. For the CDR3, the DNA is TGTGCCAGCAGCTTAAGGACAGGGGGATATGGCTACACCTTC.

This clone was picked up one time. The chain couples TRBV28 to TRBJ2-1; D gene ambiguous. CDR1 MDHEN and CDR2 SYDVKM come from the germline V gene. The germline V and J ends were trimmed by 6 bases and 4 bases, with 4 bases remaining between them. The CDR3 covers 11 residues. This chain's CDR3 is CASRRYNEQFF. The CDR3 nucleotides read TGTGCCAGCAGGCGATACAATGAGCAGTTCTTC. The full variable domain, with the rest looked up from reference TRBV28 and TRBJ2-1, is DVKVTQSSRYLVKRTGEKVFLECVQDMDHENMFWYRQDPGLGLRLIYFSYDVKMKEKGDIPEGYSVSREKKERFSLILESASTNQTSMYLCASRRYNEQFFGPGTRLTVL.

V is TRBV18 and J is TRBJ1-6, with 11 bases matching TRBD1. CDR3 length: 15 amino acids. Germline lookup yields CDR1 KGHSH and CDR2 LQKENI. V trimming: 6 bases; J trimming: 6 bases; junction bases outside the gene matches: 4. The CDR3 region has the DNA TGTGCCAGCTCTCCAGGGACAGGGGGTAATTCACCCCTCCACTTT. Protein sequence: CASSPGTGGNSPLHF.

V and J are TRBV7-6 and TRBJ2-5; TRBD2 might be the D (7 bases). CDR1 SGHVS and CDR2 FNYEAQ come from the germline V gene. There are 13 residues in the CDR3. V lost 6 bases and J lost 1, with 9 bases in between. DNA for the CDR3: TGTGCCAGCAGGGGAGGGGGCCAAGAGACCCAGTACTTC. This sequence encodes CASRGGGQETQYF.

The V call is TRBV11-1, the J call TRBJ1-5; D remains unclear. Deletions cut 3 bases from V and 4 bases from J, with 13 bases between. The germline CDR1 and CDR2 sequences are SGHAT and FQDESV (reference sequence). The CDR3 consists of 15 residues. CDR3 nucleotides: TGTGCCAGCAGCTTTCGAGACCCAATTAATCAGCCCCAGCATTTT. Protein sequence: CASSFRDPINQPQHF.